These 6 T cell receptor beta chains came from one sample sequenced in a study of cytomegalovirus exposure and HLA in healthy donors. The PCR employed 60 Vbeta primers together with 13 Jbeta primers. Repertoires were generated with immunoSEQ multiplex PCR, while TCRdb's copy carries only in-frame clones and drops some. Of 200,000 or so clones detected, roughly 87% appear once; the ten largest clones hold over 0.2%. Sequencing was done on a sample of PBMCs. The origin of the receptors is a girl less than two years old in good health and CMV-seronegative.

This clone was recorded only once. J is TRBJ1-5 and V is TRBV7-9, with D tentatively TRBD1 (6 bases). CDR1 and CDR2 from the germline V gene are SEHNR and FQNEAQ (reference sequence). This CDR3 has 15 residues. V was clipped by 3 bases and J by 4 bases, with 13 bases between them. The CDR3 DNA follows: TGTGCCAGCAGCTTCGAGGGGACACCAAATCAGCCCCAGCATTTT. As protein: CASSFEGTPNQPQHF.

The chain uses TRBV5-6 and TRBJ2-3, with 11 bases that match TRBD2. This CDR3 has 16 amino acids. Trimming cost V 1 base and J 4 bases; bases outside gene matches: 5. Germline CDR1 and CDR2: SGHDT and YYEEEE. CDR3 protein: CASSLLVAGGPDTQYF. In nucleotides, the CDR3 is TGTGCCAGCAGCTTGTTGGTAGCGGGAGGGCCAGATACGCAGTATTTT.

V and J are TRBV2 and TRBJ2-7; TRBD1 agrees at 9 bases. The J call may be faulty, since TRBJ2-5 better matches the DNA end. CDR1 is SNHLY, CDR2 FYNNEI, per germline. The CDR3 is 17 residues long. CDR3 DNA sequence: TGTGCCAGCATCCCTAAGGGTAACAGGGGGCCAGGAGAGACCCAGTACTTC. Protein sequence: CASIPKGNRGPGETQYF.

This chain links TRBV14 with TRBJ2-1, with 10 positions matching TRBD1. The CDR3 is made up of 15 amino acids. Trimming removed 4 bases from V and 7 bases from J; junction bases left unmatched: 7. Germline-derived CDR1 and CDR2 are SGHDN and FVKESK. CDR3 sequence reads: CASSRRTGGTNEQFF. CDR3 DNA sequence: TGTGCCAGCAGCCGTCGGACAGGGGGGACGAATGAGCAGTTCTTC.

The chain combines TRBV14 with TRBJ2-1; 7 bases match TRBD2. Germline V gene lookup returns CDR1 SGHDN and CDR2 FVKESK. J was trimmed by 4 bases and V by 0 bases; bases with no gene match: 9. This CDR3 has 17 residues. In DNA form, the CDR3 reads TGTGCCAGCAGCCAAGATAGGGGCGGGAGAGGTTACAATGAGCAGTTCTTC. This codes for CASSQDRGGRGYNEQFF. Using reference TRBV14 and TRBJ2-1 for the parts outside the CDR3, the full variable domain is EAGVTQFPSHSVIEKGQTVTLRCDPISGHDNLYWYRRVMGKEIKFLLHFVKESKQDESGMPNNRFLAERTGGTYSTLKVQPAELEDSGVYFCASSQDRGGRGYNEQFFGPGTRLTVL.

Here the CDR3 DNA reads TGTGCCAGTAGTATTGCAGGCGGGGGCTACGAGCAGTACTTC. Translated: CASSIAGGGYEQYF. The chain combines TRBV19 with TRBJ2-7; 7 bases line up with TRBD2. V shed 3 bases and J 3 bases; nucleotides not matched to a gene: 5. This CDR3 is 14 amino acids long. Germline V gene sequence: CDR1 LNHDA, CDR2 SQIVND (reference sequence).